The 17 T cell receptor beta chains presented below share a single source sample, sequenced in a study of T-cell memory formation after mild COVID-19. TCRdb re-derived calls from the 5' RACE reads in MiXCR, one entry per CDR3 protein. The repertoire holds about 310,000 distinct CDR3 sequences, with roughly 19% as singletons. Sequencing was carried out using PBMCs or a T cell subset sorted from them (not recorded which). The receptors stem from a man aged 18 to 29 who had mild COVID-19 (a few samples of this study predate the infection). Cell type and time point are not known.

This clonotype has more than one count but fewer than ten. The chain uses TRBV5-1 and TRBJ2-3, with D possibly TRBD1 on 7 matching bases. V was cut by 3 bases and J by 3 bases, with 14 bases left in between. Per the germline V gene, CDR1 is SGHRS and CDR2 is YFSETQ. This CDR3 comprises 15 residues. For the CDR3, the DNA is TGCGCCAGCAGCTCTGCAGGGGGGTTAACAGATACGCAGTATTTT. Translating it yields CASSSAGGLTDTQYF.

The chain joins TRBV6-5 to TRBJ2-5; 7 positions agree with TRBD1. Trimming at V came to 0 bases and at J to 5 bases, leaving 3 bases not matched to a gene. This CDR3 spans 14 amino acids. CDR1 MNHEY and CDR2 SVGAGI come from the germline V gene. The CDR3 DNA follows: TGTGCCAGCAGTTACTCGACCAGGGGGGAGACCCAGTACTTC. Protein: CASSYSTRGETQYF.

Remarks on this clonotype: The junction differs from germline at one of its ends, possibly a read error. The chain combines TRBV6-2 or TRBV6-3 with TRBJ2-5, with a tentative D call TRBD2 (7 bases). Germline CDR1 reads MNHEY; CDR2 reads SVGEGT. The CDR3 consists of 14 residues. The CDR3 sequence is CASGYSRGLGAQYF. The CDR3 DNA sequence: TGTGCCAGCGGTTACTCGCGGGGGCTCGGGGCCCAGTACTTC.

This clonotype has just a few counts. V gene TRBV4-3 combines with J gene TRBJ2-3, with 9 bases fitting TRBD2. The CDR3 totals 17 residues. V was pared by 0 bases and J by 2 bases, with 6 bases of the junction left unmatched. Germline V gene data show CDR1 as LGHNA and CDR2 as YSLEER. This CDR3 is CASSQDQTSGFTDTQYF. CDR3 DNA sequence: TGCGCCAGCAGCCAAGACCAGACTAGCGGATTCACAGATACGCAGTATTTT.

The CDR3 spells CASNLFYEQYV. The DNA of the CDR3 is TGTGCCAGCAACCTCTTCTACGAGCAGTACGTC. This chain joins TRBV2 and TRBJ2-7; no clear D gene. The V gene's germline CDR1 is SNHLY and CDR2 FYNNEI. V dropped 7 bases and J dropped 3 bases, with 7 bases sitting between them. The CDR3 extends over 11 amino acids.

The V and J genes are TRBV2 and TRBJ2-7; maybe TRBD2 (6 bases). V was trimmed by 7 bases and J by 9 bases, leaving 22 bases between them. This CDR3 region has 14 residues. Germline CDR1 is SNHLY and CDR2 is FYNNEI. The CDR3 protein is CASTLGTPGVAQYF. As DNA, the CDR3 is TGTGCCAGCACCCTCGGGACCCCGGGGGTTGCGCAGTACTTC.

This clonotype was seen only a few times. This chain uses TRBV20-1 with TRBJ2-1; D is tentatively TRBD1 or TRBD2 (5 bases each). The CDR3 extends over 15 amino acids. Germline-derived CDR1 and CDR2 are DFQATT and SNEGSKA (reference sequence). Deletions cut 6 bases from V and 2 bases from J, with 17 bases between. The CDR3 coding sequence is TGCAGTGCCAGCCCCGGACGAGGGGCCTACAATGAGCAGTTCTTC. Encoded protein: CSASPGRGAYNEQFF.

The chain is built from TRBV27 and TRBJ1-1; 8 bases map to TRBD1. V dropped 6 bases and J dropped 5; count of bases not matched to a gene: 11. Germline V gene sequence: CDR1 MNHEY, CDR2 SMNVEV (reference sequence). The length of the CDR3 is 15 residues. For the CDR3, the DNA is TGTGCCAGCAGCCATACCCAGGGGGCTGGGACTGAAGCTTTCTTT. Residues: CASSHTQGAGTEAFF.

The table lists this clonotype with a few counts. The rearrangement links TRBV5-1 to TRBJ1-6; no clear D gene. Trimming removed 0 bases at V and 9 bases at J, with 13 bases between. The germline gives CDR1 SGHRS, CDR2 YFSETQ. The CDR3 runs to 15 residues. CDR3 coding DNA: TGCGCCAGCAGCTTGGGCGGCGCGGTCACTTCACCCCTCCACTTT. Its translation: CASSLGGAVTSPLHF.

This clonotype came up many times. The chain carries TRBV5-1 and TRBJ2-5, with 13 bases aligning to TRBD2. With V trimmed by 5 bases and J by 5 bases, 3 bases remained unmatched. Germline lookup yields CDR1 SGHRS and CDR2 YFSETQ. The CDR3 has 14 residues. This CDR3 reads CASRPGLAGETQYF. The DNA for the CDR3 is TGCGCCAGCAGACCGGGACTAGCGGGGGAGACCCAGTACTTC.

This rearrangement joins TRBV9 to TRBJ2-3; maybe TRBD2 (6 bases). Trimming pared 3 bases from V and 3 bases from J, leaving 14 bases between. CDR3 length: 15 amino acids. Germline lookup yields CDR1 SGDLS and CDR2 YYNGEE. The CDR3 coding sequence is TGTGCCAGCAGCGCTGACGGGGGTGAGACAGATACGCAGTATTTT. Its translation is CASSADGGETDTQYF.

The table lists this clonotype with a few counts. The gene calls are TRBV7-4 and TRBJ2-7, with 7 bases that match TRBD2. The CDR3 totals 19 residues. Germline lookup yields CDR1 SGHVT and CDR2 SQSDAQ. V dropped 1 base and J dropped 0; count of bases not matched to a gene: 15. The CDR3 region is CASSLEGVTSQSRSYEQYF. In DNA, the CDR3 is TGTGCCAGCAGCTTAGAAGGAGTGACTAGCCAGTCCCGCTCCTACGAGCAGTACTTC.

This clonotype was observed a handful of times. This chain connects TRBV5-1 to TRBJ1-2, with a tentative D call TRBD1 (6 bases). Trimming removed 2 bases from V and 3 bases from J, with 14 bases in between. CDR1 is SGHRS and CDR2 is YFSETQ in the germline V gene. This CDR3 comprises 15 residues. The CDR3 DNA reads as TGCGCCAGCAGCTTACGGGGGCGAGGTGACTATGGCTACACCTTC. Its protein product is CASSLRGRGDYGYTF.

This clonotype ranks as medium-sized. The DNA of the CDR3 is TGTGCCAGCAGCTTAGTGGCGATTAGGGACAATGAGCAGTTCTTC. Encoded protein: CASSLVAIRDNEQFF. The chain joins TRBV7-9 to TRBJ2-1; the D is unclear. CDR3 length: 15 residues. CDR1 and CDR2 from the germline V gene are SEHNR and FQNEAQ (reference sequence). With 1 base removed from V and 5 bases from J, the gap between germline ends came to 12 bases. Together with reference TRBV7-9 and TRBJ2-1, the CDR3 gives the full variable domain: DTGVSQNPRHKITKRGQNVTFRCDPISEHNRLYWYRQTLGQGPEFLTYFQNEAQLEKSRLLSDRFSAERPKGSFSTLEIQRTEQGDSAMYLCASSLVAIRDNEQFFGPGTRLTVL.

This chain connects TRBV2 to TRBJ2-3, with TRBD2 matching over 8 bases. Trimming removed 7 bases from V and 4 bases from J; junction bases left unmatched: 4. Germline V gene sequence: CDR1 SNHLY, CDR2 FYNNEI. This CDR3 spans 13 amino acids. CDR3 DNA sequence: TGTGCCAGCATTCCGGGGGGGCCAGATACGCAGTATTTT. This sequence encodes CASIPGGPDTQYF. The variable domain in full, completed from reference TRBV2 and TRBJ2-3, reads EPEVTQTPSHQVTQMGQEVILRCVPISNHLYFYWYRQILGQKVEFLVSFYNNEISEKSEIFDDQFSVERPDGSNFTLKIRSTKLEDSAMYFCASIPGGPDTQYFGPGTRLTVL.

This rearrangement joins TRBV18 to TRBJ2-4; the D gene could be TRBD1 or TRBD2 (5 bases each). Germline-derived CDR1 and CDR2 are KGHSH and LQKENI. The CDR3 totals 15 residues. V dropped 2 bases and J dropped 3 bases, with 11 bases sitting between them. The CDR3 loop is CASSPSGRVKNIQYF. For the CDR3, the DNA is TGTGCCAGCTCACCATCGGGGCGAGTCAAAAACATTCAGTACTTC.

This clonotype was observed many times. This chain joins TRBV23-1 and TRBJ2-5; tentative D call: TRBD1 (5 bases). TRBV23-1 is assigned to the ORF class and has an uncertain function. Trimming cost V 3 bases and J 3 bases, with 14 bases left between them. The length of the CDR3 is 15 residues. CDR3 sequence reads: CASSQAGLTKETQYF. The CDR3 DNA reads TGCGCCAGCAGTCAGGCAGGGCTTACTAAAGAGACCCAGTACTTC.